This record concerns one T cell receptor (beta chain) sequence. Its antigen is unknown. The sample comes from a study of OX40 agonist ivuxolimab in advanced cancers. Background on the study: Patients assigned to dose escalation were diagnosed with hepatocellular carcinoma, melanoma, renal cell or head and neck cancer.

Trimming took off 3 bases at V and 4 bases at J, with 12 bases between the two ends. Looked up from germline, CDR1 is MDHEN and CDR2 is SYDVKM. CDR3 length equals 14 residues. Generated by immunoSEQ multiplex PCR, the TCRdb table keeps only in-frame clones and is missing some. The repertoire holds about 47,000 clones, with approximately 88% as singletons. Study-wide points: CD4+ and CD8+ T cells in blood underwent clonal expansion by week 6 at 0.1 to 3.0 mg/kg. It was not determined which antigens were specifically recognized by the peripheral T cells that had undergone clonal expansion.

V and J are TRBV28 and TRBJ1-2; D unresolved. The clonotype comes from an adult with an advanced solid tumor such as melanoma, head and neck, liver or kidney cancer. The sample in question was CD4+ or CD8+ T cells sorted from blood, obtained in a trial of the OX40 agonist ivuxolimab. The CDR3: CASSFSASGYGYTF. CDR3 DNA sequence: TGTGCCAGCAGTTTTTCGGCCTCAGGCTATGGCTACACCTTC.